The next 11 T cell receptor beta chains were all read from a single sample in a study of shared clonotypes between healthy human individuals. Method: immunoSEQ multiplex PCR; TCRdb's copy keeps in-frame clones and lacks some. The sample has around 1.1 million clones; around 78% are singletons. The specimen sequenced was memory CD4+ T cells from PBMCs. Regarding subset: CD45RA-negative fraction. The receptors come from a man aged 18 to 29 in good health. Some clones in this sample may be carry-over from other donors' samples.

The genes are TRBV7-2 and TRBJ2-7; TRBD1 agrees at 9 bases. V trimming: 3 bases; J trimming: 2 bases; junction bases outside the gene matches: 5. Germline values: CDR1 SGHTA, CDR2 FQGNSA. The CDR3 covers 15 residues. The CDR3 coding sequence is TGTGCCAGCAGCTTTACGGGACAGGGAACCTACGAGCAGTACTTC. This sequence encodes CASSFTGQGTYEQYF.

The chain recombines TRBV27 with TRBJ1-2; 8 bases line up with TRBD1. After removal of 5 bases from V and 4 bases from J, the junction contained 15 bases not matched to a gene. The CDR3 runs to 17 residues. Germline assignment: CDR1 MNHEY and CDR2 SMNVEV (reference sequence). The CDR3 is CASSRRTLGQGGYGYTF. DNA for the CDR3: TGTGCCAGCAGTCGGCGGACCCTTGGACAGGGCGGCTATGGCTACACCTTC.

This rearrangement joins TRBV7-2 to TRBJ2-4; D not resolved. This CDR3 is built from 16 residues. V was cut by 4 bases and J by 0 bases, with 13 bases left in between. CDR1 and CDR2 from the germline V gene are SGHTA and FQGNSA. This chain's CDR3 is CASSWTVSIAKNIQYF. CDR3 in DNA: TGTGCCAGCAGCTGGACGGTATCTATAGCCAAAAACATTCAGTACTTC.

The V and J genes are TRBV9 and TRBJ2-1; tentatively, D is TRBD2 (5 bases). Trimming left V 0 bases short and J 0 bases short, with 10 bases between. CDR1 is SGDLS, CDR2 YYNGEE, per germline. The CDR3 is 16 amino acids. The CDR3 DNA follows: TGTGCCAGCAGCGTAGGAACCCGGGGCTCCTACAATGAGCAGTTCTTC. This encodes CASSVGTRGSYNEQFF.

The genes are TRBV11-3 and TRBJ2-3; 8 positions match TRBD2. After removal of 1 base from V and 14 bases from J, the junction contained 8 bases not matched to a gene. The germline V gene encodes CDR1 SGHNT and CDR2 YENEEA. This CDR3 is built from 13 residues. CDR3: CASSLGPTSDRYF. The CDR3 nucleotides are TGTGCCAGCAGCTTAGGCCCGACTAGCGATAGGTATTTT. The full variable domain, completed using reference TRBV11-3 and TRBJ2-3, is EAGVVQSPRYKIIEKKQPVAFWCNPISGHNTLYWYLQNLGQGPELLIRYENEEAVDDSQLPKDRFSAERLKGVDSTLKIQPAELGDSAVYLCASSLGPTSDRYFGPGTRLTVL.

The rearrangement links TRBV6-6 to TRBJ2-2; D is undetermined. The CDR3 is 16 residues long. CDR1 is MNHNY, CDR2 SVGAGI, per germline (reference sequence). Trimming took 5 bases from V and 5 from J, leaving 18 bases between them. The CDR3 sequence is CASSPRPAENTGELFF. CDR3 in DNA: TGTGCCAGCAGTCCCCGGCCGGCGGAAAATACCGGGGAGCTGTTTTTT.

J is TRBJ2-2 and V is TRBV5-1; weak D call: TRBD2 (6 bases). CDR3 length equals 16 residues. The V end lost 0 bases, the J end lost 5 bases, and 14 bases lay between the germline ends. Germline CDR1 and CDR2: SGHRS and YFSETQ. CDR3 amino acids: CASSLVAAGLTGELFF. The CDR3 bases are TGCGCCAGCAGCTTGGTAGCAGCGGGCCTTACCGGGGAGCTGTTTTTT.

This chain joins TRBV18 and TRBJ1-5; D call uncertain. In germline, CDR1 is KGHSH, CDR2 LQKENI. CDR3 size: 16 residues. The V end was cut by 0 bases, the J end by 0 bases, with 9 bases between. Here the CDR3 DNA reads TGTGCCAGCTCACCACCCCAGCTTAATAGCAATCAGCCCCAGCATTTT. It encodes CASSPPQLNSNQPQHF.

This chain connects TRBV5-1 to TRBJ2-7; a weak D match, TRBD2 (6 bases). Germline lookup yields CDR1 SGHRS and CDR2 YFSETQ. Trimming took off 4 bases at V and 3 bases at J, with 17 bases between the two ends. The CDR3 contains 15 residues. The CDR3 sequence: CASSPSSEGGYEQYF. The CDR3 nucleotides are TGCGCCAGCAGCCCCTCTTCTGAGGGAGGCTACGAGCAGTACTTC.

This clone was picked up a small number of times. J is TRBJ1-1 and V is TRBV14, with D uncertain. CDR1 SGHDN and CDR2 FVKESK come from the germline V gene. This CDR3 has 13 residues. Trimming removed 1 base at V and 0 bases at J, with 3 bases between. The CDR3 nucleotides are TGTGCCAGCAGCCAAGCTGTGAACACTGAAGCTTTCTTT. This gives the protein CASSQAVNTEAFF.

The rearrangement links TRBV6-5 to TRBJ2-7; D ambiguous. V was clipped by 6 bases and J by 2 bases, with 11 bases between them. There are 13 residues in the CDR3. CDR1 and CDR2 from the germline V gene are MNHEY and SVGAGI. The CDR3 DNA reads TGTGCCAGCAGATCGGGCCAAGCCTACGAGCAGTACTTC. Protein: CASRSGQAYEQYF.